The present T cell receptor (beta chain) was sequenced within a study of blood T cell repertoires in COVID-19. Assignment of participants to cohorts was predicated upon participant-reported clinical history. Here immunoSEQ multiplex PCR was the method, and the copy in TCRdb shows in-frame clones only, minus some. The sample lists under 200,000 clones; under 90% were seen once. The TCR sequence derives from a woman in her fifties or sixties who had recovered from COVID-19. Sequenced input: PBMCs or T cells enriched from blood (not recorded which).

The chain's CDR3 is CASSSPGSSYNEQFF. The CDR3 coding sequence is TGTGCCAGCAGTTCCCCGGGGAGCTCCTACAATGAGCAGTTCTTC. The chain recombines TRBV6-5 with TRBJ2-1; possibly TRBD2 for D (5 bases). Germline V gene sequence: CDR1 MNHEY, CDR2 SVGAGI. CDR3 length equals 15 residues. The V end was cut by 4 bases, the J end by 0 bases, with 10 bases between.